Included here is one T cell receptor beta chain sequence, with context. Its target antigen remains unknown. No base-level quality is on record; no much larger clone is a single base apart. The CDR3 numbers 14 residues from cysteine through phenylalanine. Only CDR3 DNA remains: 42 bases, in frame from the first base. The germline V gene specifies SGDLS as CDR1 and YYNGEE as CDR2. V ends up 2 bases short and J 7 bases short, with an unmatched junction base count of 2. The approximately 40 donors, aged 6 to 90 years, were systemically healthy Caucasian individuals from Russia. Ten milliliters of peripheral blood were drawn from each donor into EDTA-treated Vacutainer tubes. PBMCs were isolated by Ficoll-Paque density-gradient centrifugation, with at least 7 million obtained per sample. Total RNA, at least 6 micrograms per sample, was extracted from PBMCs with Trizol reagent. Naive CD45RAhigh/CD27high T cell percentages were measured by flow cytometry on a PBMC aliquot from every donor.

The sample comes from a study of blood T cells in healthy people across ages (dated by TCRdb to about 2015). Regarding the study in general: In model experiments, template switching captured roughly one uniquely barcoded TCR beta cDNA molecule for every two T cells. To avoid experimental bias, donors of different ages were distributed randomly across sequencing lanes. The donors were divided into four age groups: young (average approximately 17 years), middle-aged (around 41), aged (about 61) and long-lived (82). Using deep sequencing normalized with unique cDNA molecular identifiers, the study measured how TCR beta repertoire diversity changes with age. Using the same blood draw, the study looked at two additional independent replicas of 1 million unique cDNA reads for two donors, one aged 18 to 30 and the other aged 80 or older. The paper's findings and limits, for the study overall: Observed TCR beta diversity correlated strongly with the percentage of naive T cells measured by flow cytometry. Compared with the aged group, the long-lived group had more naive CD4+ T cells, fewer expanded clones and increased TCR diversity, suggesting age selection. Because profiling used bulk unsorted PBMCs, naive and antigen-experienced compartments could not be compared conclusively. Total diversity estimates from one million sequenced T cells were considered lower bounds and underestimates. Because the CMV infection status of the donors was unknown, age-related changes in expanded clonotypes may potentially have been confounded. Observed TCR beta diversity per million T cells fell roughly linearly with age, and a significant reduction was already apparent by age roughly 40.

The library was built by means of 5' RACE. These reads were obtained on an Illumina HiSeq 2500. A second 7 to 11 cycle PCR used a sample-barcoded 5' primer and a J-beta primer mix. A template-switch 5' adaptor carrying 12 random nucleotides introduced a unique molecular identifier onto each TCR beta cDNA molecule. Each sample yielded at least 3 million CDR3-containing paired-end reads. First-strand cDNA was synthesized from all RNA with the Mint cDNA synthesis kit, primed by a TRBC-specific oligonucleotide. Following uracil-DNA glycosylase treatment, a first 18-cycle PCR with universal primers M1SS and BC2_uni_R was performed on all cDNA. The published analysis was carried out like this. For normalization, 1 million high-quality reads were randomly selected from each sample, with every read carrying a distinct molecular identifier. Instead of being binned into consensus sequences, reads that shared molecular identifiers were thrown out. MiTCR, with a Q25 quality threshold and the strictest error-elimination algorithm, was used for CDR3 identification, clonotype clustering and error correction. A nonparametric unseen species model with Euler transformation was used to estimate lower-bound total TCR beta diversity. TCRdb reprocessing: public reads trimmed at Q25 with fastp, clones called with MiXCR, in-frame beta chains kept. Entries are consolidated by CDR3 protein sequence, retaining the most common genes and DNA. The V and J calls follow TCRdb's processing rather than the paper's. The sample table records 550,000 to 800,000 distinct CDR3 sequences; more than 20% of these occur just once. 3% to 4.5% of the sample is in the top ten clones.

This sequence was found in a man between 65 and 85 years old in good health. The chain was built from TRBV9 and TRBJ2-1, with 11 junctional bases fitting TRBD1. Sequencing was done on a sample of blood. The CDR3: CASSVRDRGNEQFF. The DNA is as follows: TGTGCCAGCAGCGTCCGGGACAGGGGGAATGAGCAGTTCTTC.